These 8 T cell receptor beta chains were sequenced from one sample in a study of human CD8 memory T cell subsets. Production of TCR beta libraries used UMI-labeled 5' RACE as the method. Reprocessing the 5' RACE reads, TCRdb reports a single entry for every CDR3 protein and omits DNA. This sample's table has roughly 12,000 distinct CDR3 sequences. Sequenced input: CD8+ T cells from PBMCs. These receptors were taken from a human donor in good health.

The chain links TRBV20-1 to TRBJ1-5; TCRdb gives TRBD1 as the D gene, but with no DNA this cannot be confirmed. Germline V lookup: CDR1 DFQATT, CDR2 SNEGSKA (reference sequence). The length of the CDR3 is 15 residues. This chain's CDR3 is CSASDLPGSSQPQHF.

V and J are TRBV7-3 and TRBJ2-3; TCRdb designates TRBD1, a call that cannot be tested without DNA. Germline loops: CDR1 SGHTA, CDR2 FQGTGA. The CDR3 has 14 amino acids. The CDR3: CASSPGGGPDTQYF.

This clonotype is called hyperexpanded based on its frequency. The chain recombines TRBV5-5 with TRBJ2-3; TCRdb outputs TRBD2, but without DNA this stays unchecked. The CDR3 loop spans 14 amino acids. Germline V CDR1 and CDR2: SGHKS, YYEKEE (reference sequence). CDR3 protein: CASSFEGIGDTQYF. The whole variable domain, remainder taken from reference TRBV5-5 and TRBJ2-3, is DAGVTQSPTHLIKTRGQQVTLRCSPISGHKSVSWYQQVLGQGPQFIFQYYEKEERGRGNFPDRFSARQFPNYSSELNVNALLLGDSALYLCASSFEGIGDTQYFGPGTRLTVL.

The rearrangement uses TRBV21-1 and TRBJ2-7; the D gene TCRdb calls, TRBD1, cannot be checked with no DNA. TRBV21-1 has pseudogene status. The CDR3 totals 17 residues. This chain's CDR3 is CASSHPGRDRSFYEQYF.

In terms of frequency, this clonotype is medium-sized (0.01 to 0.1%). V is TRBV20-1 and J is TRBJ1-1. This CDR3 has 14 residues. Germline V gives CDR1 DFQATT, CDR2 SNEGSKA (reference sequence). The CDR3 loop is CSARDFGGRGEAFF.

The rearrangement joins TRBV20-1 to TRBJ1-1. Germline V gene sequence: CDR1 DFQATT, CDR2 SNEGSKA (reference sequence). The CDR3 consists of 16 residues. The CDR3 protein is CSARDWGATVNTEAFF.

The chain uses TRBV4-1 and TRBJ2-2; absent DNA, TCRdb's TRBD1 call cannot be checked. Germline CDR1 and CDR2: MGHRA and YSYEKL. The CDR3 is 13 amino acids. CDR3 protein: CASTAGTGRELFF.

This chain joins TRBV10-3 and TRBJ2-7. Germline-derived CDR1 and CDR2 are ENHRY and SYGVKD. The CDR3 has 11 residues. CDR3 sequence: CAISLGLEQYF.